This TCR beta chain is drawn from a study of T-cell reconstitution after alpha-beta-depleted transplantation in children. TCRbeta library construction was performed incorporating unique molecular identifiers. TCRdb reprocessed the PCR reads via MiXCR and lists one record per CDR3 protein. The data show approximately 32,000 distinct CDR3 sequences, approximately 6.5% seen once. This CDR3 contains 15 residues. Looked up from germline, CDR1 is SEHNR and CDR2 is FQNEAQ (reference sequence). Trimming removed 3 bases from V and 4 bases from J; junction bases left unmatched: 5. This clonotype has at least ten counts. What it binds is not known. Broader study findings: In patients about two months after transplant, alpha-beta T cells reportedly arose from several hundred expanded graft clones. The high TCRbeta diversity at day 60 in some patients came from surviving recipient T cells and thymic progenitors. Diversity and T-cell counts at one year after transplant derived mostly from new T cells.

This chain links TRBV7-9 with TRBJ1-2; the match to TRBD1 covers 10 bases. This sample comprised peripheral blood, obtained 60 days after TCRalphabeta/CD19-depleted stem cell transplant. This receptor was identified in a child less than two years old who had a stem cell transplant for acute myeloid leukemia, so the T cells may come from the graft donor. The DNA of the CDR3 is TGTGCCAGCAGCTTGGGGACAGGGGCGTCCTATGGCTACACCTTC. Translated: CASSLGTGASYGYTF.